Sequencing of this TCR beta chain was carried out in a study of cytomegalovirus exposure and HLA in healthy donors. The germline gives CDR1 LNHNV, CDR2 YYDKDF (reference sequence). Trimming removed 5 bases at V and 4 bases at J, with 17 bases between. CDR3 length equals 16 residues. 13 Jbeta primers and 60 Vbeta primers were used for the PCR. The protocol was immunoSEQ multiplex PCR, while the TCRdb copy is restricted to in-frame clones and leaves out a portion. The table records about 220,000 clones, roughly 83% of them present only once. Specimen: PBMCs. The TCR originated in a boy aged 2-15 years in good health and CMV-seronegative. This rearrangement joins TRBV15 to TRBJ1-4, with D unresolved. CDR3 nucleotide sequence: TGTGCCACCAGCTCTGAGCTGCGACAAGTTAATGAAAAACTGTTTTTT. Its translation is CATSSELRQVNEKLFF.